This record looks at one T cell receptor (beta chain) sequence and its context. What it recognizes is unknown. The source of the sample is a study of cytomegalovirus exposure and HLA in healthy donors. Study observations and caveats: Per a later analysis, HLA-associated TCR beta chains showed more clonal expansion than other, equally common TCR beta chains.

PCR involved 60 Vbeta and 13 Jbeta primers. In the source study's methods: Unique TCR beta chains totaled approximately 83 million in a later count, with roughly 11 million of them shared. Sequenced by immunoSEQ multiplex PCR; TCRdb stores in-frame clones only, minus some. V and J calls and clone size follow that table, whereas D and trimming were derived from the DNA. The table has over 30,000 clones, about 67% seen once. V gave up 0 bases and J gave up 3 bases, with 6 bases separating them. CDR3 length equals 13 residues. CDR1 and CDR2 (germline): PRHDT, FYEKMQ (reference sequence). The sequenced sample consisted of PBMCs. This clonotype was sampled from a man aged 35 to 55 in good health and CMV-seropositive. The chain couples TRBV13 to TRBJ2-7; a weak D match, TRBD1 (5 bases). CDR3 in DNA: TGTGCCAGCAGCTTAGGGACAGTCTACGAGCAGTACTTC. The encoded protein is CASSLGTVYEQYF. The whole variable domain, remainder taken from reference TRBV13 and TRBJ2-7, is AAGVIQSPRHLIKEKRETATLKCYPIPRHDTVYWYQQGPGQDPQFLISFYEKMQSDKGSIPDRFSAQQFSDYHSELNMSSLELGDSALYFCASSLGTVYEQYFGPGTRLTVT.